This TCR beta chain derives from a study of T cell responses to AZD1222 COVID-19 vaccine. Study-wide findings and caveats: Baseline testing showed seropositivity in only five to seven AZD1222 recipients. Regions 160-218 and 743-854 dominated among vaccine-associated CD4 TCRs spanning spike. Within unmutated variant regions lay the reported targets of nearly half of spike-specific TCRs.

Produced via immunoSEQ multiplex PCR; TCRdb's table is partial and in-frame only. The sample carries some 150,000 clones, about 86% recorded once. The V end was cut by 10 bases, the J end by 5 bases, with 14 bases between. Germline CDR1 reads LNHDA; CDR2 reads SQIVND (reference sequence). The CDR3 runs 12 residues. In regard to this clone: Its specificity is unknown.

The source material was peripheral blood, sampled 28 days after the second AZD1222 dose. This sequence was found in an adult who received the AZD1222 COVID-19 vaccine. The chain combines TRBV19 with TRBJ1-1; D perhaps matches TRBD1 (5 bases). The chain's CDR3 is CANPKEGTEAFF. As DNA, the CDR3 is TGTGCCAACCCTAAGGAGGGGACTGAAGCTTTCTTT.